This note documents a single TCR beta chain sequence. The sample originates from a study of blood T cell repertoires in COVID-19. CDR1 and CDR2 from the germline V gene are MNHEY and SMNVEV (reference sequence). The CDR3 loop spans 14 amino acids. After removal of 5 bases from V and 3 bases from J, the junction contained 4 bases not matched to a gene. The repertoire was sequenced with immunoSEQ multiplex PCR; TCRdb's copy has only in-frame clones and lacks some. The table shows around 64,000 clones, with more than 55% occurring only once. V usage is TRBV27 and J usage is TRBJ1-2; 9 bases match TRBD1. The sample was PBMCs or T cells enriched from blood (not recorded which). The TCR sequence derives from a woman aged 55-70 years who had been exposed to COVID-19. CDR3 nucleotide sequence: TGTGCCAGCAGTCCAAGGACAGGGGACTATGGCTACACCTTC. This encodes CASSPRTGDYGYTF.